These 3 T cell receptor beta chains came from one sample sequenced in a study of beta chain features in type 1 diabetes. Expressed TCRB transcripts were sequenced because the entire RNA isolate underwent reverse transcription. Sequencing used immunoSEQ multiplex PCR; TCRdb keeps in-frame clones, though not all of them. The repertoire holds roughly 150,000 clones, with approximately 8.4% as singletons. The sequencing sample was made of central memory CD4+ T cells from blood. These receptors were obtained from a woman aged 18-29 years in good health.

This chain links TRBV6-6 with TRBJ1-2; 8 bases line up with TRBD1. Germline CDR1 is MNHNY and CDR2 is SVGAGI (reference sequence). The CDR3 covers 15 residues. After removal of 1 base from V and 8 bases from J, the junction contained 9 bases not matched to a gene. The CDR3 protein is CASSYFRGQGGGYTF. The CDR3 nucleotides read TGTGCCAGCAGTTACTTCAGGGGGCAGGGTGGAGGCTACACCTTC.

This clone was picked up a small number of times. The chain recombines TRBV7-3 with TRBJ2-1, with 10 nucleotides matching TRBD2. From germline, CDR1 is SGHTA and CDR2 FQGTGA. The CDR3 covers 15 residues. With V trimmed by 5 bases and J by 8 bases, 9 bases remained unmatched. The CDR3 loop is CASSPPSGGPDEQFF. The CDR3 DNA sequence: TGTGCCAGCAGCCCCCCTAGCGGGGGCCCGGATGAGCAGTTCTTC.

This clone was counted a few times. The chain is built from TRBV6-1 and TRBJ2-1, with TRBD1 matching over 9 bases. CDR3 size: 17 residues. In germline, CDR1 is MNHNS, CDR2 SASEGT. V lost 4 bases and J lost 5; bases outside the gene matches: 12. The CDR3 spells CASSVGTGLSGDNEQFF. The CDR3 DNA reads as TGTGCCAGCAGTGTTGGGACAGGGCTCTCCGGTGACAATGAGCAGTTCTTC.